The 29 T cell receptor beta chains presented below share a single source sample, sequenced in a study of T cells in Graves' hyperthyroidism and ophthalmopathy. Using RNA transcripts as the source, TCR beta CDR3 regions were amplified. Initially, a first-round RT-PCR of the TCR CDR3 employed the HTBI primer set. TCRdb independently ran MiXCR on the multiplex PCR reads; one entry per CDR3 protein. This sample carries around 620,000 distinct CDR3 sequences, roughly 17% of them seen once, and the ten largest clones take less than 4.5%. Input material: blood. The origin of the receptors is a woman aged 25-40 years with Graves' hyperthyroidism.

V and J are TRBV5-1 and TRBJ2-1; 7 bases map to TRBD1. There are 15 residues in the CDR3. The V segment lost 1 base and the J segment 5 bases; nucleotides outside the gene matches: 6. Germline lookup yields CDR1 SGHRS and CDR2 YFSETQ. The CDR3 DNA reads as TGCGCCAGCAGCTTGAGGGGGCTAAAGGACAATGAGCAGTTCTTC. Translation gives CASSLRGLKDNEQFF.

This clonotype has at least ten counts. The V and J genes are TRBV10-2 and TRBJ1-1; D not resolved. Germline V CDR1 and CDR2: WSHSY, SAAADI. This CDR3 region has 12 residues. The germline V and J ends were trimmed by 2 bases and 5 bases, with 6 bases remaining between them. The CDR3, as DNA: TGCGCCAGCAGTGAGGCACGAACTGAAGCTTTCTTT. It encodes CASSEARTEAFF.

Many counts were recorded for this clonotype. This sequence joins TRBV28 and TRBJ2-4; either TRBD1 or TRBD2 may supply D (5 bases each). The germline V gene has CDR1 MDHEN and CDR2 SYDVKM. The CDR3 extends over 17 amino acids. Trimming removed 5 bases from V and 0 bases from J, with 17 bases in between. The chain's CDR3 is CASSPGRVGTAKNIQYF. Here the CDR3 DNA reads TGTGCCAGCAGTCCGGGGCGGGTTGGGACAGCCAAAAACATTCAGTACTTC.

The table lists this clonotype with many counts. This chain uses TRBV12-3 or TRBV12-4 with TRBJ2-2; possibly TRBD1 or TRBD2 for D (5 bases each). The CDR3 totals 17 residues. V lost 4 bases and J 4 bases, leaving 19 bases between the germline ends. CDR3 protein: CASSSTGLVSPTGELFF. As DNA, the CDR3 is TGTGCCAGCAGTTCGACGGGGCTAGTATCCCCCACCGGGGAGCTGTTTTTT.

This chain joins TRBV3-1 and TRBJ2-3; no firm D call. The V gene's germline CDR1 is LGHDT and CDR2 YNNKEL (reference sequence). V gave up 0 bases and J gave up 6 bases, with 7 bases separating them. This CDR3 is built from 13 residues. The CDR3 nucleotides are TGTGCCAGCAGCCAAGATTTGCGGGATACGCAGTATTTT. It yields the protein CASSQDLRDTQYF.

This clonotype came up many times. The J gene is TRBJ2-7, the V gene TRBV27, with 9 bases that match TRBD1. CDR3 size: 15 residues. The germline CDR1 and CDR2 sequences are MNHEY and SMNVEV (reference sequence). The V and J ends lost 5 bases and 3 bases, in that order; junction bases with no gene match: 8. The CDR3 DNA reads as TGTGCCAGCAGTACTTCCGGGACAGGGTACTACGAGCAGTACTTC. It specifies CASSTSGTGYYEQYF.

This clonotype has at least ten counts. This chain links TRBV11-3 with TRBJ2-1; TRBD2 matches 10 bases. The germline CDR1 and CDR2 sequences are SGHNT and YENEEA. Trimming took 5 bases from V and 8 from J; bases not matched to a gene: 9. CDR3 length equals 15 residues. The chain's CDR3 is CASSTRTSGNDEQFF. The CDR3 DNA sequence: TGTGCCAGCAGCACCAGGACTAGCGGTAACGATGAGCAGTTCTTC.

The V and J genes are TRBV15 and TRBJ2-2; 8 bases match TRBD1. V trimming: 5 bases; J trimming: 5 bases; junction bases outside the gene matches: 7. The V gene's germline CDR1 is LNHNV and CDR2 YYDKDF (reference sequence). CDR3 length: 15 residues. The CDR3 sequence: CATSQDRAGTGELFF. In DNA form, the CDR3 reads TGTGCCACCAGCCAGGACAGGGCCGGTACCGGGGAGCTGTTTTTT. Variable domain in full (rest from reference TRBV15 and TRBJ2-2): DAMVIQNPRYQVTQFGKPVTLSCSQTLNHNVMYWYQQKSSQAPKLLFHYYDKDFNNEADTPDNFQSRRPNTSFCFLDIRSPGLGDTAMYLCATSQDRAGTGELFFGEGSRLTVL.

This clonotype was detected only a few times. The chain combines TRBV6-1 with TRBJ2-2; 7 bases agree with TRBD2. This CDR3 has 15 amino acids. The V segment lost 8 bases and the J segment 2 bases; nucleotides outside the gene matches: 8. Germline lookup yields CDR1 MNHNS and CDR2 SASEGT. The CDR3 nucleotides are TGTGCCAGCTTTTCTGGCGGGAGTAACACCGGGGAGCTGTTTTTT. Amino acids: CASFSGGSNTGELFF.

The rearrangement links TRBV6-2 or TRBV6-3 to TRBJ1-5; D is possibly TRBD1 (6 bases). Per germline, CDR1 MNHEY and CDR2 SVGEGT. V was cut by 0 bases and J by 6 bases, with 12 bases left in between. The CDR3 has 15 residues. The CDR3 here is CASSYSGQGSQPQHF. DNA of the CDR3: TGTGCCAGCAGTTACTCGGGACAAGGGAGTCAGCCCCAGCATTTT.

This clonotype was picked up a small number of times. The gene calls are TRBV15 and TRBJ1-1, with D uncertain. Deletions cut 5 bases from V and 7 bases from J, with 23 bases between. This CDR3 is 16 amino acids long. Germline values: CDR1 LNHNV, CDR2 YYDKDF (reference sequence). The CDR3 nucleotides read TGTGCCACCAGCGGTAGACAAATATCCAGTGGTAGTGAAGCTTTCTTT. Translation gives CATSGRQISSGSEAFF.

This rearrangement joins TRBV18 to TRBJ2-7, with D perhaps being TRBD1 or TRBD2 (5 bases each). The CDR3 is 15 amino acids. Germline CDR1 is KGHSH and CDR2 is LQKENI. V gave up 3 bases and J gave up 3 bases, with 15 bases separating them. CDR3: CASSPGASRGYEQYF. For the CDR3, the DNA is TGTGCCAGCTCACCCGGTGCGTCGAGGGGCTACGAGCAGTACTTC.

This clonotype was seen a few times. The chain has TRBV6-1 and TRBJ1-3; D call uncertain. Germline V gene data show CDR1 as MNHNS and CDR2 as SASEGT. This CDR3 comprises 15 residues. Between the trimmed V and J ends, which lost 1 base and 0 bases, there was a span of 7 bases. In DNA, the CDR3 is TGTGCCAGCAGTGAAGGGTTCTACTCTGGAAACACCATATATTTT. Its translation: CASSEGFYSGNTIYF.

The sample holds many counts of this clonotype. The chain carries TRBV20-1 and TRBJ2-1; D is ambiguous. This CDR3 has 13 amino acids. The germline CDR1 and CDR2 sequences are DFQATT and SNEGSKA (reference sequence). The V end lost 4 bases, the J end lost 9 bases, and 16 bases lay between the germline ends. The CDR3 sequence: CSANPAGLGEQFF. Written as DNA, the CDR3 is TGCAGTGCTAACCCCGCAGGTTTGGGTGAGCAGTTCTTC.

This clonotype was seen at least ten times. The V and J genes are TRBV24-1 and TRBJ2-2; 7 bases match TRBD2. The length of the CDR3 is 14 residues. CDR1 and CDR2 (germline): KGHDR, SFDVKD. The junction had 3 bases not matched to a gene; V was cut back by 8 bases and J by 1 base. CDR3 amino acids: CATKGRENTGELFF. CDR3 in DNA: TGTGCCACCAAGGGGAGGGAGAACACCGGGGAGCTGTTTTTT.

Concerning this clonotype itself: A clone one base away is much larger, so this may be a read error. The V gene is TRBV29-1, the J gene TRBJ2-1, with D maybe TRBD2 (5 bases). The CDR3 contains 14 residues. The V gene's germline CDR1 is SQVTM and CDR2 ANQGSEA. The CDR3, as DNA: TGCAACGTTGTCCTAGAGGGAAAATACAATGAGCAGTTCTTC. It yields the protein CNVVLEGKYNEQFF.

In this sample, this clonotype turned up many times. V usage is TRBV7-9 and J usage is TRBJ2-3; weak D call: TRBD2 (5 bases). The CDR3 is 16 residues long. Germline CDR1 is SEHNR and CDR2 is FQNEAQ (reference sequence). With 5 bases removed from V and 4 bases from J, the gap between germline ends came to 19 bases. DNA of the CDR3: TGTGCCAGCAGCCCTTGGGCGCTCCTCGGGGCAGATACGCAGTATTTT. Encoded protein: CASSPWALLGADTQYF.

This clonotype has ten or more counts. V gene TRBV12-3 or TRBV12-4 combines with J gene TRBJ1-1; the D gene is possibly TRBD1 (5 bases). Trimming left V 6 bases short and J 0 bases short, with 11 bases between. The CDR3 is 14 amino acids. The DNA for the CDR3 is TGTGCCAGCAGGGAAACGACAGTGAACACTGAAGCTTTCTTT. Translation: CASRETTVNTEAFF.

CDR3: CASSRNTKNIQYF. The CDR3, as DNA: TGTGCCAGCTCCCGGAACACCAAAAACATTCAGTACTTC. The chain links TRBV28 to TRBJ2-4; D remains unclear. The CDR3 contains 13 residues. Germline assignment: CDR1 MDHEN and CDR2 SYDVKM. Trimming cost V 8 bases and J 2 bases, with 10 bases left between them.

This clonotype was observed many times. As DNA, the CDR3 is TGTGCCAGCAGCTTTACGGGCGGGGTCCGCTACAATGAGCAGTTCTTC. It yields the protein CASSFTGGVRYNEQFF. The chain has TRBV11-2 and TRBJ2-1; D is possibly TRBD2 (6 bases). V lost 3 bases and J 3 bases, leaving 15 bases between the germline ends. CDR1 SGHAT and CDR2 FQNNGV come from the germline V gene. The CDR3 length is 16 residues.

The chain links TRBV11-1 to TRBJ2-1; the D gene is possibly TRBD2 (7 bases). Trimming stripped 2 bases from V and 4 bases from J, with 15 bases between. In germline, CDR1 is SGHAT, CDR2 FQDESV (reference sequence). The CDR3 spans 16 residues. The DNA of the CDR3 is TGTGCCAGCAGCTTAATCTCCGGGGGGCCTTACAATGAGCAGTTCTTC. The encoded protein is CASSLISGGPYNEQFF.

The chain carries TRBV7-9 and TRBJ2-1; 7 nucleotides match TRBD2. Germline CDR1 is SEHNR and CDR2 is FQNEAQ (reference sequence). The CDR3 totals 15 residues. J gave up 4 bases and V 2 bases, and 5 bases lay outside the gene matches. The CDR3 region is CASSLIPAGYNEQFF. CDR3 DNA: TGTGCCAGCAGCTTAATCCCAGCGGGATACAATGAGCAGTTCTTC.

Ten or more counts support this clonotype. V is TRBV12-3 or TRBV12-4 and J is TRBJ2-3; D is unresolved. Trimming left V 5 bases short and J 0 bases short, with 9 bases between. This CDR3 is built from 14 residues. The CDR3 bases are TGTGCCAGCAGTCGCTACCCCAGCACAGATACGCAGTATTTT. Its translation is CASSRYPSTDTQYF.

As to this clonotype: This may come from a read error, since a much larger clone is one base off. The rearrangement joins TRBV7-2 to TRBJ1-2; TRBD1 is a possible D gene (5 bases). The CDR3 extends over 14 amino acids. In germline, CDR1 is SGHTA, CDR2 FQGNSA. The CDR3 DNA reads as TGTGCCGGCAGCGCAGCCCAGGGCGGCTATGGCTACACCTTC. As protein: CAGSAAQGGYGYTF. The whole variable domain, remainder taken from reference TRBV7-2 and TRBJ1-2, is GAGVSQSPSNKVTEKGKDVELRCDPISGHTALYWYRQSLGQGLEFLIYFQGNSAPDKSGLPSDRFSAERTGGSVSTLTIQRTQQEDSAVYLCAGSAAQGGYGYTFGSGTRLTVV.

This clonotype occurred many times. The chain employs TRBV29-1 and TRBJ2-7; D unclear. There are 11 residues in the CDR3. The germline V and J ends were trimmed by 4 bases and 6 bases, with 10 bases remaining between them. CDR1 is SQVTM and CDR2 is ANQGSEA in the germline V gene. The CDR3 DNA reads TGCAGCGTTGTTGTCAGACCCGAGCAGTACTTC. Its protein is CSVVVRPEQYF.

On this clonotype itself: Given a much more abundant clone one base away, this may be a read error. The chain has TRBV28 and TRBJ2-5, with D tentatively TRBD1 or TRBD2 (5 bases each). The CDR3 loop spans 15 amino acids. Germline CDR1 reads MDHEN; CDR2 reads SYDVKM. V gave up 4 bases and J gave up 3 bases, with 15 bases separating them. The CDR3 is CASSSRDALKETQYF. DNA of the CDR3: TGTGCCAGCAGTTCCCGGGACGCTCTTAAAGAGACCCAGTACTTC. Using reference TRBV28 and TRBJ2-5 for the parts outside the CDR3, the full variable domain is DVKVTQSSRYLVKRTGEKVFLECVQDMDHENMFWYRQDPGLGLRLIYFSYDVKMKEKGDIPEGYSVSREKKERFSLILESASTNQTSMYLCASSSRDALKETQYFGPGTRLLVL.

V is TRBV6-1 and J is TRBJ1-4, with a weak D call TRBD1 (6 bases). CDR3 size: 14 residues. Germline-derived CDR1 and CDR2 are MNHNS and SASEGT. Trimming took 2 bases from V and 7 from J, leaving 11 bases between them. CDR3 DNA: TGTGCCAGCAGTGAAATGGGGGGCGGTGAAAAACTGTTTTTT. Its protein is CASSEMGGGEKLFF.

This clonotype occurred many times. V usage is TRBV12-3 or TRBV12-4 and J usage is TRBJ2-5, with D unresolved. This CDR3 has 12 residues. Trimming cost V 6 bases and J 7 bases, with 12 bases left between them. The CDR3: CASRSPLGTQYF. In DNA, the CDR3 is TGTGCCAGCAGGTCACCCCTAGGGACCCAGTACTTC.

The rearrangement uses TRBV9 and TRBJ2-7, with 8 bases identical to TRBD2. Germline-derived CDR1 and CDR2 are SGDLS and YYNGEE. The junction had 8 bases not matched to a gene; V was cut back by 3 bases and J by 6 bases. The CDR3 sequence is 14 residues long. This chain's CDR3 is CASSASGGTSEQYF. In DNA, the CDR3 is TGTGCCAGCAGCGCCTCGGGGGGGACATCCGAGCAGTACTTC.